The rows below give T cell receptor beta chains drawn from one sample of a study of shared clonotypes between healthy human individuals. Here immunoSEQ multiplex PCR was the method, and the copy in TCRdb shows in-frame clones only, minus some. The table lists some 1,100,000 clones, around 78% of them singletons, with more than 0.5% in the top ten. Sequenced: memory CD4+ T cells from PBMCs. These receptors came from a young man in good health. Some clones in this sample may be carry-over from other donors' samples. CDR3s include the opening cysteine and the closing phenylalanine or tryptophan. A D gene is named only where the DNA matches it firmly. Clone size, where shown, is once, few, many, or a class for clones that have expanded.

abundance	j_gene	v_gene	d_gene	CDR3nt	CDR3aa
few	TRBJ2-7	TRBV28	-	TGTGCCAGCAGTTCCCTGTACTACGAGCAGTACTTC	CASSSLYYEQYF
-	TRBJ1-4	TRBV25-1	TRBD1	TGTGCCAGCCAAGGGGGCGATGGGAGGGTTCTGTTTTTT	CASQGGDGRVLFF
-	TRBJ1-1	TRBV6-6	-	TGTGCCAGCAGTGTTCCGGGACCCCGGGACACTGAAGCTTTCTTT	CASSVPGPRDTEAFF
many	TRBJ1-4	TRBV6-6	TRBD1	TGTGCCAGCAGTTACTCGGGACAGGGCTATGAAAAACTGTTTTTT	CASSYSGQGYEKLFF
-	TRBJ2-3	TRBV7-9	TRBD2	TGTGCCAGTGGGACTAGCGGCACCGATACGCAGTATTTT	CASGTSGTDTQYF
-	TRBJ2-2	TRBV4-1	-	TGCGCCAGCAGCCGACGTAGACAGGAGGGGGGGATAACGAACACCGGGGAGCTGTTTTTT	CASSRRRQEGGITNTGELFF
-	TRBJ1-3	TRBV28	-	TGTGCCACTGTTCCGGGGGCGGTAGGTGGAAACACCATATATTTT	CATVPGAVGGNTIYF
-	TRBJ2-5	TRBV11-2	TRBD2	TGTGCCAGCAGCTTAGGCCTAGCGGGAGGAGTGGGGATACCAGAGACCCAGTACTTC	CASSLGLAGGVGIPETQYF
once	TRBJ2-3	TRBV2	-	TGTGCCAGCAGGAGGGACACAGGGAACGGAGATACGCAGTATTTT	CASRRDTGNGDTQYF
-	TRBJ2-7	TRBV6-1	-	TGTGCCAGCATGTTGTCAGGGGTTCCCTACGAGCAGTACTTC	CASMLSGVPYEQYF
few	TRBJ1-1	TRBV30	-	TGTGCCTGGAGTGAAACGTCCGAAGCTTTCTTT	CAWSETSEAFF
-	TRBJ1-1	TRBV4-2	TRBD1	TGTGCCAGCAGCCGTAGAATCGGGACAGGGGGAACGGGTATGAGCACTGAAGCTTTCTTT	CASSRRIGTGGTGMSTEAFF
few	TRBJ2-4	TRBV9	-	TGTGCCAGCAGCGTAGGACAGGATTTAGCCAAAAACATTCAGTACTTC	CASSVGQDLAKNIQYF
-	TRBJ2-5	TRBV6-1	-	TGTGCCAGCAGTGTTCCGGCCAGCCAAGAGACCCAGTACTTC	CASSVPASQETQYF